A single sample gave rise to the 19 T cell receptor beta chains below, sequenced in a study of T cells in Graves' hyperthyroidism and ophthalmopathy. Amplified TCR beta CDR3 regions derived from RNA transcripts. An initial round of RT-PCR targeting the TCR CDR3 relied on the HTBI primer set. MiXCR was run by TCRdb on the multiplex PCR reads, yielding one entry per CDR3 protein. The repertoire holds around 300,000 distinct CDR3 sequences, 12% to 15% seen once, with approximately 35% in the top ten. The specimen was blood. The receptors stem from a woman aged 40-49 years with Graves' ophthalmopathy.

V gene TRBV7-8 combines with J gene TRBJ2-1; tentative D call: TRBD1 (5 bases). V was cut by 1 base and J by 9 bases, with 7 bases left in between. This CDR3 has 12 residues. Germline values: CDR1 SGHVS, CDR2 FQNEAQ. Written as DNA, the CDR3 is TGTGCCAGCAGCTTAGTGGGGCTTGAGCAGTTCTTC. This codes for CASSLVGLEQFF.

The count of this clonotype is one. CDR3: CASAGQGHTGELFF. CDR3 DNA: TGTGCCAGCGCGGGACAGGGCCACACCGGGGAGCTGTTTTTT. The chain is built from TRBV7-2 and TRBJ2-2, with 9 bases aligning to TRBD1. CDR3 length: 14 residues. With V trimmed by 8 bases and J by 3 bases, 4 bases remained unmatched. Germline V gives CDR1 SGHTA, CDR2 FQGNSA.

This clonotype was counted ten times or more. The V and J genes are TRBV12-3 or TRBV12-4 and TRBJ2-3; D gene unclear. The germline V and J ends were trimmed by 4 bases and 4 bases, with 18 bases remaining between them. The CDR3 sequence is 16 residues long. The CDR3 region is CASSSPGPPAPDTQYF. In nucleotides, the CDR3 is TGTGCCAGCAGTTCACCCGGGCCCCCGGCCCCAGATACGCAGTATTTT.

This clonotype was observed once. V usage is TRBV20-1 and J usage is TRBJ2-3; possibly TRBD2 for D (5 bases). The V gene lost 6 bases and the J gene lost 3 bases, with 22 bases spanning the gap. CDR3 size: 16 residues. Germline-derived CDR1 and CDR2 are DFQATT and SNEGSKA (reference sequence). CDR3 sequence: CSAESVRGFMTDTQYF. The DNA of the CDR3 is TGCAGTGCAGAATCGGTCCGGGGTTTTATGACAGATACGCAGTATTTT.

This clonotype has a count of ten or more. The chain's CDR3 is CSVSGQGGYTF. In nucleotides, the CDR3 is TGCAGCGTTTCGGGACAGGGAGGCTACACCTTC. The gene calls are TRBV29-1 and TRBJ1-2; TRBD1 agrees at 9 bases. V was clipped by 5 bases and J by 8 bases; unmatched bases: 3. The CDR3 loop spans 11 amino acids. The germline CDR1 and CDR2 sequences are SQVTM and ANQGSEA.

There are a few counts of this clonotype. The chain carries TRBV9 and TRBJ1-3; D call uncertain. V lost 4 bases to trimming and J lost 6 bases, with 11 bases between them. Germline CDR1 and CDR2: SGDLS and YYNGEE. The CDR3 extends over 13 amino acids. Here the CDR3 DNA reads TGTGCCAGCAGCTTAGAGAGGGAAAACACCATATATTTT. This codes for CASSLERENTIYF.

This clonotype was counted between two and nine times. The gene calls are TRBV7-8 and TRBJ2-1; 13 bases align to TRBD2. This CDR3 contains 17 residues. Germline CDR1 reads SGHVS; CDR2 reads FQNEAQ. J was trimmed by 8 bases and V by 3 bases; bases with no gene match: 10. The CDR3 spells CASSFRTSGSSNYEQFF. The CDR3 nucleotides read TGTGCCAGCAGCTTCAGGACTAGCGGGAGTAGTAACTATGAGCAGTTCTTC.

In DNA, the CDR3 is TGTGCCAGCAGCTTAGGTGTAGCTAGCGGGAGGCGGACAGATACGCAGTATTTT. Protein sequence: CASSLGVASGRRTDTQYF. The J gene is TRBJ2-3, the V gene TRBV11-2; 11 bases agree with TRBD2. The ends lost 1 base at V and 3 bases at J; junction bases unmatched: 9. Looked up from germline, CDR1 is SGHAT and CDR2 is FQNNGV. The CDR3 is made up of 18 amino acids.

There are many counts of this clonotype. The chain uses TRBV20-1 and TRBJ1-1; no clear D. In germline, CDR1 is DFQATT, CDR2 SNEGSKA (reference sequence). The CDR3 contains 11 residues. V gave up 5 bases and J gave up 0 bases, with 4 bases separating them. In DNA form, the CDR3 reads TGCAGTGCTGACCTGAACACTGAAGCTTTCTTT. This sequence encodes CSADLNTEAFF.

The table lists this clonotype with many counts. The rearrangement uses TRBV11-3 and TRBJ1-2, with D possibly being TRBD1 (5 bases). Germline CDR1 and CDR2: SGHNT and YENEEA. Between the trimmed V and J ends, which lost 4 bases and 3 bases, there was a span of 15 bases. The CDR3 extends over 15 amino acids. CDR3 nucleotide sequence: TGTGCCAGCAGCTCCCAGGACACCTCGGACTATGGCTACACCTTC. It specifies CASSSQDTSDYGYTF.

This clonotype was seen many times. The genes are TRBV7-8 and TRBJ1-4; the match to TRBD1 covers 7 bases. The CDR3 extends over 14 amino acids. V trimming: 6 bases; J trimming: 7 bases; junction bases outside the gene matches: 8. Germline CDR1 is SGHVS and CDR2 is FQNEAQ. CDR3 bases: TGTGCCAGCAGGCTGACAGGGAAGGCTGAAAAACTGTTTTTT. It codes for CASRLTGKAEKLFF.

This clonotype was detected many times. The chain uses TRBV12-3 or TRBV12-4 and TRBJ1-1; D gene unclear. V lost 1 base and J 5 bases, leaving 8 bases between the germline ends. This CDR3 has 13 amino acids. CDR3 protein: CASSLEALTEAFF. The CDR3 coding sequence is TGTGCCAGCAGTTTAGAAGCGCTAACTGAAGCTTTCTTT.

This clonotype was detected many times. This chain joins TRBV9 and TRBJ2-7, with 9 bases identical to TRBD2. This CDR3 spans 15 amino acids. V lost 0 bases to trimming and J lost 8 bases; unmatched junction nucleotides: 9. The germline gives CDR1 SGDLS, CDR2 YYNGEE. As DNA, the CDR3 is TGTGCCAGCAGCGTAGGTACTAGCGGGCGAGCACAGCAGTACTTC. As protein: CASSVGTSGRAQQYF.

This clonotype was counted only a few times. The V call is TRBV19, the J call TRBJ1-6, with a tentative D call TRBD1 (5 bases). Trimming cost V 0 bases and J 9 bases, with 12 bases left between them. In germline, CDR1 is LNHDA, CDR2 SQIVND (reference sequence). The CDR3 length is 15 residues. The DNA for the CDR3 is TGTGCCAGTAGTATAGACGAGGGAAGGGGTTCACCCCTCCACTTT. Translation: CASSIDEGRGSPLHF.

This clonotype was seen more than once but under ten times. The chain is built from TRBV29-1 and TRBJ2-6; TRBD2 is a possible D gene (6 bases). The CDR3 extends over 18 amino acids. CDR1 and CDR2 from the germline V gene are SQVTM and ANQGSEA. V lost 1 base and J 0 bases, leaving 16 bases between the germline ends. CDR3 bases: TGCAGCGTTGAAGGGCTGGGAGGCTCCTACTCTGGGGCCAACGTCCTGACTTTC. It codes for CSVEGLGGSYSGANVLTF.

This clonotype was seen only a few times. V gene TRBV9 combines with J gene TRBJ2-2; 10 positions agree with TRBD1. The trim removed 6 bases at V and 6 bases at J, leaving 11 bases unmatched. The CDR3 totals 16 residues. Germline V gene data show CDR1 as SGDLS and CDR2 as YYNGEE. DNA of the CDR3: TGTGCCAGCAACCCCCAGGGGACAGGGGTTGCCGGGGAGCTGTTTTTT. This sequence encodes CASNPQGTGVAGELFF.

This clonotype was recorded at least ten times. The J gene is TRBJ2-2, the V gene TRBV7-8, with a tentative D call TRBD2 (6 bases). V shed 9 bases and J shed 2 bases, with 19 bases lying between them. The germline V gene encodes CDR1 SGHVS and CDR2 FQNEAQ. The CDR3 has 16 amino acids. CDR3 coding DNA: TGTGCCAGTATAAGGGCTGGCGGGGAAAACACCGGGGAGCTGTTTTTT. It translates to CASIRAGGENTGELFF.

In DNA, the CDR3 is TGTGCCAGCATCAACAGGGCTGGAAACACCATATATTTT. It encodes CASINRAGNTIYF. The gene calls are TRBV3-1 and TRBJ1-3; maybe TRBD1 (6 bases). V was cut by 7 bases and J by 2 bases, with 9 bases left in between. The CDR3 totals 13 residues. The germline gives CDR1 LGHDT, CDR2 YNNKEL (reference sequence).

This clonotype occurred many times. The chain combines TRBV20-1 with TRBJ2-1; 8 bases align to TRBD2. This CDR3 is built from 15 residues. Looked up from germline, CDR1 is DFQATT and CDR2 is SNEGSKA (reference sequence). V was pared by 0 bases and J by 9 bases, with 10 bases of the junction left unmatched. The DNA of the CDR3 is TGCAGTGCTAGAGAGCGACTCGACGGGGGGGGTGAGCAGTTCTTC. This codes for CSARERLDGGGEQFF.